There are many counts of the clone carrying this T cell receptor beta chain. Its antigen is currently unknown. Trimming removed 6 bases at V and 3 bases at J, with 9 bases between. Germline V gene lookup returns CDR1 DFQATT and CDR2 SNEGSKA (reference sequence). The CDR3 has 11 amino acids. Unique molecular identifiers were carried by the TCR beta cDNA libraries. Input of about 0.9 to 10 million T cells yielded 500,000 to 650,000 cDNA molecules. TCRdb fed the PCR reads into MiXCR, producing one record per CDR3 protein. Of roughly 410,000 distinct CDR3 sequences in the sample, roughly 38% are singletons; the top ten hold under 15%. These data belong to a study of post-analysis software for immune sequencing data. Background on the study: The cohort encompassed relapsing-remitting, secondary progressive and progressive-relapsing multiple sclerosis disease courses. Study-wide findings and caveats: Patients carried several TRBV segments more frequently than controls did, and TRBV5-6, TRBV5-1 and TRBV20-1 were among them. Controls had significantly higher normalized Chao1 diversity than multiple sclerosis patients. Same-batch preparations were strongly co-clustered by F measure.

The receptor's source is a girl aged 10 to 17 with multiple sclerosis. The genes are TRBV20-1 and TRBJ2-7; TRBD1 or TRBD2 may be the D gene (5 bases each). The specimen was blood. The CDR3 DNA reads TGCAGTGCCGGGGACCTCTACGAGCAGTACTTC. It specifies CSAGDLYEQYF.